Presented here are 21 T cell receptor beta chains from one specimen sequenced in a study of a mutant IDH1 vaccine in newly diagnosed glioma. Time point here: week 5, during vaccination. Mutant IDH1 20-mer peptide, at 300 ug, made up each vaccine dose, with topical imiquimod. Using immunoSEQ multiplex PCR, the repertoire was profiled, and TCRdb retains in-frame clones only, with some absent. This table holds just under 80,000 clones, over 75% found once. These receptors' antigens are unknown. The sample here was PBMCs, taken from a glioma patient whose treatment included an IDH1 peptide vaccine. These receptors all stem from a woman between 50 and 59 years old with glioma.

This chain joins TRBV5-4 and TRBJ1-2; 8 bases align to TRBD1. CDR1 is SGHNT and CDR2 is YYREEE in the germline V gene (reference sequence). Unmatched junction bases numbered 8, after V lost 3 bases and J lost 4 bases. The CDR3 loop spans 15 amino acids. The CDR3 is CASSWGQAQVYGYTF. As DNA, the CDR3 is TGTGCCAGCAGCTGGGGACAGGCACAGGTCTATGGCTACACCTTC.

CDR3 sequence reads: CASSVEQVATFSGNTIYF. The CDR3 DNA reads TGTGCCAGCAGCGTTGAACAGGTCGCCACTTTTTCTGGAAACACCATATATTTT. The chain carries TRBV9 and TRBJ1-3; D possibly corresponds to TRBD1 (5 bases). The V and J ends lost 2 bases and 1 base respectively, with 19 bases between them. CDR1 and CDR2 (germline): SGDLS, YYNGEE. CDR3 length: 18 amino acids.

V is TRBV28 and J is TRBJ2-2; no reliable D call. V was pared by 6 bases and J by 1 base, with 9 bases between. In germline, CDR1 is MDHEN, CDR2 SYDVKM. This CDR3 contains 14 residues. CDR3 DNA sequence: TGTGCCAGCAGAAACAGACAGAACACCGGGGAGCTGTTTTTT. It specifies CASRNRQNTGELFF.

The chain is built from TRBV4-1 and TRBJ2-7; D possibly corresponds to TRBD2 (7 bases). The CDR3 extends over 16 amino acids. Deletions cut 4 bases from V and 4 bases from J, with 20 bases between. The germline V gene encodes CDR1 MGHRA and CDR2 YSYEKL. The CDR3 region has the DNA TGCGCCAGCAGCCGACAGACAAGGGGGGGTAGTTACGAGCAGTACTTC. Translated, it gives CASSRQTRGGSYEQYF.

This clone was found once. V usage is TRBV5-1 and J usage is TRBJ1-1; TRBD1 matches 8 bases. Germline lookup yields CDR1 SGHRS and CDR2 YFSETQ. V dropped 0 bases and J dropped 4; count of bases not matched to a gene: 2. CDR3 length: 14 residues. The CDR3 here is CASSLGTGPTEAFF. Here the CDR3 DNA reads TGCGCCAGCAGCTTGGGGACAGGGCCCACTGAAGCTTTCTTT. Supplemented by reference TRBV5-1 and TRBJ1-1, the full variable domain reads KAGVTQTPRYLIKTRGQQVTLSCSPISGHRSVSWYQQTPGQGLQFLFEYFSETQRNKGNFPGRFSGRQFSNSRSEMNVSTLELGDSALYLCASSLGTGPTEAFFGQGTRLTVV.

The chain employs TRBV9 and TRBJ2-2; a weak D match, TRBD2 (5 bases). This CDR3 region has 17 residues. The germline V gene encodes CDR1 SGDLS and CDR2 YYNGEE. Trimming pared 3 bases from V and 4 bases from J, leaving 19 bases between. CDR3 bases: TGTGCCAGCAGCGCAATGGAGTCGGGGTTTGGCACCGGGGAGCTGTTTTTT. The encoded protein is CASSAMESGFGTGELFF.

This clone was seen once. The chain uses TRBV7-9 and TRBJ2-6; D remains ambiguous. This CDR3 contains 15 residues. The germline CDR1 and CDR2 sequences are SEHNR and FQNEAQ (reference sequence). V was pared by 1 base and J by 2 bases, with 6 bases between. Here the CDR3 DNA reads TGTGCCAGCAGCTTAGTTGGGCCTGGGGCCAACGTCCTGACTTTC. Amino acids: CASSLVGPGANVLTF.

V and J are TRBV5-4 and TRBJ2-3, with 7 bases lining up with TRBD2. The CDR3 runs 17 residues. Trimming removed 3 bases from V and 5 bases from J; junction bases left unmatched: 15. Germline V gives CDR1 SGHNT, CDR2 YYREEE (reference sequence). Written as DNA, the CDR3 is TGTGCCAGCAGCTCCGTCATGGCGGGAGTTCCCAAAGATACGCAGTATTTT. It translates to CASSSVMAGVPKDTQYF.

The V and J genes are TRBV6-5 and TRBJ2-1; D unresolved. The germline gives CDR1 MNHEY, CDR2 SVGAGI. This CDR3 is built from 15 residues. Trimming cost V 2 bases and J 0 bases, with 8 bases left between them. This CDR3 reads CASSYGAASYNEQFF. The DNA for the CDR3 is TGTGCCAGCAGTTACGGCGCGGCCTCCTACAATGAGCAGTTCTTC.

CDR3 bases: TGTGCCAGCAGTGCCCCCGGGACAGGATTCACCTTC. This translates into CASSAPGTGFTF. This rearrangement joins TRBV2 to TRBJ1-2; 8 positions agree with TRBD1. The CDR3 contains 12 residues. J gave up 13 bases and V 4 bases, and 8 bases lay outside the gene matches. Germline V lookup: CDR1 SNHLY, CDR2 FYNNEI.

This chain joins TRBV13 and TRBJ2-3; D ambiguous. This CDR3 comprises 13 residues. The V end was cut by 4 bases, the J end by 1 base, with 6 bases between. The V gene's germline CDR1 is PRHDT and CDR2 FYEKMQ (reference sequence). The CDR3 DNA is TGTGCCAGCAGCTCCCATCGCACAGATACGCAGTATTTT. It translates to CASSSHRTDTQYF.

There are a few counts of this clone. DNA of the CDR3: TGTGCCAGCAGCGGGGCAGGTGGGCTTGAAGATACGCAGTATTTT. Amino acid sequence: CASSGAGGLEDTQYF. J is TRBJ2-3 and V is TRBV9; no reliable D call. Germline CDR1 and CDR2: SGDLS and YYNGEE. This CDR3 contains 15 residues. Trimming took 3 bases from V and 5 from J, leaving 16 bases between them.

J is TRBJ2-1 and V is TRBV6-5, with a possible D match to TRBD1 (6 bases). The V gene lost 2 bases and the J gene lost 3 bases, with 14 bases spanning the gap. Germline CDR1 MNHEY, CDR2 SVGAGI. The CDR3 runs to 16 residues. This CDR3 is CASSYGFVGGYNEQFF. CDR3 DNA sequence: TGTGCCAGCAGTTACGGATTCGTAGGGGGCTACAATGAGCAGTTCTTC.

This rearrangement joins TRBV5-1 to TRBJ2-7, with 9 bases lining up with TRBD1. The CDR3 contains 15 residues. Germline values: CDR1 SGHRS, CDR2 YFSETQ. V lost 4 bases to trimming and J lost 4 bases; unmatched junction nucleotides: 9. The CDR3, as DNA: TGCGCCAGCAGCCCCGGTGGGACAGGGTTTTACGAGCAGTACTTC. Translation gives CASSPGGTGFYEQYF.

CDR3 nucleotides: TGTGCCAGCAGTTGGGAAAATTCACCCCTCCACTTT. Protein product: CASSWENSPLHF. The chain combines TRBV27 with TRBJ1-6, with no clear D. V gave up 4 bases and J gave up 7 bases, with 5 bases separating them. The CDR3 is 12 amino acids. Germline values: CDR1 MNHEY, CDR2 SMNVEV (reference sequence).

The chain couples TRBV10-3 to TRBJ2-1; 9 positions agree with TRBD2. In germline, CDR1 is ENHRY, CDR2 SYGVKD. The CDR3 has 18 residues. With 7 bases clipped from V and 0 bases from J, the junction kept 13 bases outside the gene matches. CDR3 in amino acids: CAIKASGTRRGSYNEQFF. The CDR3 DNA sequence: TGTGCCATCAAGGCTAGCGGGACGCGGCGGGGCTCCTACAATGAGCAGTTCTTC.

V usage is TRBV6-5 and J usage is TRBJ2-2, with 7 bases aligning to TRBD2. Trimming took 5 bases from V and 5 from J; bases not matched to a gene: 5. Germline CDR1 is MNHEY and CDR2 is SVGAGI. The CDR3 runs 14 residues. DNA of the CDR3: TGTGCCAGCAGTCGGCCGGGGGGAACCGGGGAGCTGTTTTTT. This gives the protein CASSRPGGTGELFF.

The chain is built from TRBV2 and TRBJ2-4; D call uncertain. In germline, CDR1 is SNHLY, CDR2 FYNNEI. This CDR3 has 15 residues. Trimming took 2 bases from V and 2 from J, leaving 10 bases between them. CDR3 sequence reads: CASSEKSGSKNIQYF. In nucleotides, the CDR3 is TGTGCCAGCAGTGAAAAGTCGGGTTCCAAAAACATTCAGTACTTC.

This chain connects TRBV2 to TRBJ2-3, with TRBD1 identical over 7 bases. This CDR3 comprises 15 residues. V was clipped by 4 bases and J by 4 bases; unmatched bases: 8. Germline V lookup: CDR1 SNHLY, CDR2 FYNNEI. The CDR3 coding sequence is TGTGCCAGCAGTGCACCCGGGACAGCGGCAGATACGCAGTATTTT. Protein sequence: CASSAPGTAADTQYF.

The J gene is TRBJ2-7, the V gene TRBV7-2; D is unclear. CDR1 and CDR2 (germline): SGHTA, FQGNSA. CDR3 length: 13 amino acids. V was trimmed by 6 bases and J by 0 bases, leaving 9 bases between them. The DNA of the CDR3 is TGTGCCAGCAGGCATCGTCCCTCCTACGAGCAGTACTTC. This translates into CASRHRPSYEQYF.

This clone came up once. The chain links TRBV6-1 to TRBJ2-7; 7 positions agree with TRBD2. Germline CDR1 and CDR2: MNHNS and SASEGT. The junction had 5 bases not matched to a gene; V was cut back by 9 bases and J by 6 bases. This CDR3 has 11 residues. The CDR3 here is CASSGGGEQYF. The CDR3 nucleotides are TGTGCCAGTTCGGGCGGGGGCGAGCAGTACTTC.